This T cell receptor (beta chain) was profiled in a study of blood T cell repertoires in COVID-19. The wider study: The United States, Italy and Spain provided the acute and convalescent COVID-19 samples.

Here immunoSEQ multiplex PCR was the method, and the copy in TCRdb shows in-frame clones only, minus some. The sample has 40,000 to 50,000 clones, 75% to 90% seen once. V lost 3 bases to trimming and J lost 5 bases; unmatched junction nucleotides: 3. The CDR3 extends over 14 amino acids. Germline CDR1 and CDR2: SGHNT and YENEEA. The chain couples TRBV11-3 to TRBJ2-5, with 10 bases that match TRBD2. The receptor comes from a woman over 75 with COVID-19, enrolled during active disease. Sequenced sample: peripheral blood. CDR3 protein: CASSFTSGDETQYF. The CDR3 DNA reads TGTGCCAGCAGCTTCACTAGCGGGGACGAGACCCAGTACTTC.